One and the same sample provided the 10 T cell receptor beta chains below, sequenced in a study of T cells after posttransplantation cyclophosphamide. Cyclophosphamide on days +3 and +4 followed busulfan-fludarabine conditioning and a marrow graft. The assay was immunoSEQ multiplex PCR, and TCRdb's table has in-frame clones only and misses some. The repertoire consists of about 3,100 clones, none detected only once. The material was PBMCs, obtained after allogeneic stem cell transplant with posttransplant cyclophosphamide. The receptors stem from a young adult male patient who received an allogeneic stem cell transplant from a related donor, was CMV-positive, and had acute GVHD only. Some T cells may be supplied by the graft donor.

This clone was detected many times. CDR3 region: CASSLGLSGNTIYF. The CDR3 DNA sequence: TGTGCCAGCAGCTTGGGACTCTCTGGAAACACCATATATTTT. The rearrangement uses TRBV7-6 and TRBJ1-3; D is perhaps TRBD1 (5 bases). CDR1 SGHVS and CDR2 FNYEAQ come from the germline V gene. V dropped 3 bases and J dropped 0 bases, with 6 bases sitting between them. The CDR3 runs 14 residues.

This clone was seen ten or more times. The CDR3 nucleotides are TGTGCCAGCAGTGGAAGCTGGCGGGGACCAGATACGCAGTATTTT. Its protein is CASSGSWRGPDTQYF. The genes are TRBV9 and TRBJ2-3, with a weak D call TRBD2 (6 bases). Germline V gene lookup returns CDR1 SGDLS and CDR2 YYNGEE. This CDR3 contains 15 residues. V was pared by 5 bases and J by 4 bases, with 17 bases between.

In this sample, this clone turned up many times. This chain uses TRBV5-4 with TRBJ1-1, with D maybe TRBD1 (5 bases). The CDR3 is made up of 17 amino acids. Germline-derived CDR1 and CDR2 are SGHNT and YYREEE (reference sequence). V was shortened by 4 bases and J by 0 bases, with 19 bases between the two germline ends. CDR3 coding DNA: TGTGCCAGCAGCGGGGGGGAGAGGGCCCCCGTGAACACTGAAGCTTTCTTT. Translation gives CASSGGERAPVNTEAFF.

In this sample, this clone is large. This sequence joins TRBV6-6 and TRBJ2-7; D gene ambiguous. The CDR3 is 12 residues long. In germline, CDR1 is MNHNY, CDR2 SVGAGI (reference sequence). The germline V and J ends were trimmed by 5 bases and 2 bases, with 7 bases remaining between them. The CDR3 sequence: CASSLSPYEQYF. The CDR3 DNA reads TGTGCCAGCAGTCTTAGCCCCTACGAGCAGTACTTC.

This clone has a count of ten or more. The chain combines TRBV14 with TRBJ2-2, with D perhaps being TRBD1 or TRBD2 (5 bases each). The CDR3 sequence is 14 residues long. The germline CDR1 and CDR2 sequences are SGHDN and FVKESK. V lost 2 bases and J 4 bases, leaving 8 bases between the germline ends. The CDR3 DNA reads as TGTGCCAGCAGCCAACAGGGAGCCACCGGGGAGCTGTTTTTT. Protein: CASSQQGATGELFF.

In its sample, this clone was seen many times. The gene calls are TRBV12-3 or TRBV12-4 and TRBJ1-2; tentative D call: TRBD1 (6 bases). This CDR3 region has 14 residues. V shed 7 bases and J shed 7 bases, with 19 bases lying between them. This chain's CDR3 is CASNTGRSGTGYTF. CDR3 nucleotide sequence: TGTGCCAGCAATACAGGGAGATCGGGGACTGGCTACACCTTC.

Ten or more counts support this clone. The chain joins TRBV5-6 to TRBJ2-7; 7 positions agree with TRBD2. J gave up 1 base and V 4 bases, and 8 bases lay outside the gene matches. In germline, CDR1 is SGHDT, CDR2 YYEEEE. CDR3 length: 15 amino acids. CDR3: CASSNGVAGSYEQYF. The CDR3 region has the DNA TGTGCCAGCAGCAACGGGGTAGCGGGTTCCTACGAGCAGTACTTC. Looking up the rest from reference TRBV5-6 and TRBJ2-7 gives the full variable domain: DAGVTQSPTHLIKTRGQQVTLRCSPKSGHDTVSWYQQALGQGPQFIFQYYEEEERQRGNFPDRFSGHQFPNYSSELNVNALLLGDSALYLCASSNGVAGSYEQYFGPGTRLTVT.

This clone was seen ten or more times. The V gene is TRBV6-1, the J gene TRBJ1-3, with D unclear. The germline CDR1 and CDR2 sequences are MNHNS and SASEGT. Trimming pared 2 bases from V and 3 bases from J, leaving 17 bases between. CDR3 size: 17 residues. The CDR3 sequence: CASSESTGSRHGNTIYF. The CDR3 DNA reads as TGTGCCAGCAGTGAAAGTACGGGGAGCCGGCATGGAAACACCATATATTTT.

This clone is labeled as medium-sized (0.01 to 0.1%). The chain recombines TRBV7-9 with TRBJ1-5, with a possible D match to TRBD1 (5 bases). The length of the CDR3 is 11 residues. Trimming removed 5 bases from V and 11 bases from J, with 10 bases in between. Germline CDR1 SEHNR, CDR2 FQNEAQ (reference sequence). The CDR3 here is CASSVGGTQHF. CDR3 in DNA: TGTGCCAGCAGCGTTGGGGGGACCCAGCATTTT.

This clone was counted ten times or more. V and J are TRBV6-1 and TRBJ2-7; D is possibly TRBD1 (6 bases). The V gene lost 5 bases and the J gene lost 3 bases, with 17 bases spanning the gap. This CDR3 is 15 amino acids long. Germline assignment: CDR1 MNHNS and CDR2 SASEGT. CDR3: CASSRSGEGRYEQYF. DNA for the CDR3: TGTGCCAGCAGTAGGTCAGGGGAAGGGCGCTACGAGCAGTACTTC.